Included here is one T cell receptor (beta chain) sequence, with context. Germline V CDR1 and CDR2: LNHDA, SQIVND (reference sequence). CDR3 length equals 16 residues. Trimming cost V 6 bases and J 2 bases; bases outside gene matches: 6. The donor population consisted of healthy HIV-negative adults with no recent acute infections or vaccinations. This sample stems from a study of shared clonotypes between healthy human individuals. Across the study: Ranging from 18 to 49 in age, donors were two women and three men.

Methods used by the authors: Filtering of immunoSEQ junctional sequences could not match full-length read filtering. Sequencing used immunoSEQ multiplex PCR; TCRdb keeps in-frame clones, though not all of them. The D gene and trimming were derived from the DNA, and the V and J assignments and clone size from that table. The table has fewer than 600,000 clones, around 79% seen once. V gene TRBV19 combines with J gene TRBJ2-6, with TRBD1 identical over 8 bases. The receptor was isolated from a woman aged 40-49 years in good health. Some clones in this sample may be carry-over from other donors' samples. The sequenced sample was PBMCs. The DNA of the CDR3 is TGTGCCAGTAGAACGGACAGGGAGGCTGGGGCCAACGTCCTGACTTTC. The encoded protein is CASRTDREAGANVLTF.